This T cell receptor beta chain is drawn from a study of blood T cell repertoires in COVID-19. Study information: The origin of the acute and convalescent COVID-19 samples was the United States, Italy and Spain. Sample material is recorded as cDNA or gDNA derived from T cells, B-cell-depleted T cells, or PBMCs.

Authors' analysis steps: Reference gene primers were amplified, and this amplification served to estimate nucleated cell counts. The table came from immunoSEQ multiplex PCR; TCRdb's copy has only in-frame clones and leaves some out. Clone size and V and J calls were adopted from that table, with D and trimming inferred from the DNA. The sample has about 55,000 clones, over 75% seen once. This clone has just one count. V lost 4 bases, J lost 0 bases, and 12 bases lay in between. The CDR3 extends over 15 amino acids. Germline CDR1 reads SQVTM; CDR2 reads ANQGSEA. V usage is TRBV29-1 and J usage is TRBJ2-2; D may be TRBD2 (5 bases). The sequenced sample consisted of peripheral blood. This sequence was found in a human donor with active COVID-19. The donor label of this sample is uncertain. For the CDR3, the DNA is TGCAGCGTTGGCCGAACCGGGGCGAACACCGGGGAGCTGTTTTTT. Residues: CSVGRTGANTGELFF.